A single sample gave rise to the 27 T cell receptor beta chains below, sequenced in a study of T cell repertoires in cytomegalovirus infection. Each CDR3 protein is one row after TCRdb ran MiXCR on the reads. The sample has 250,000 to 300,000 distinct CDR3 sequences, about 23% seen once. The sample comprised PBMCs. All receptors derive from a human donor in good health (CMV status not recorded). Some clones in this sample may be carry-over from other donors' samples.

This clonotype was observed a handful of times. The chain uses TRBV11-3 and TRBJ2-1; 7 bases map to TRBD1. The CDR3 consists of 14 residues. V dropped 6 bases and J dropped 8; count of bases not matched to a gene: 10. Per the germline V gene, CDR1 is SGHNT and CDR2 is YENEEA. The CDR3 DNA reads as TGTGCCAGCAGTATGACCCACAGGGGCGATGAGCAGTTCTTC. Its translation: CASSMTHRGDEQFF.

J is TRBJ1-3 and V is TRBV27; D may be TRBD1 (5 bases). Germline CDR1 reads MNHEY; CDR2 reads SMNVEV (reference sequence). V was cut by 2 bases and J by 5 bases, with 13 bases left in between. The CDR3 totals 15 residues. CDR3 amino acids: CASSLGAGSRNTIYF. The CDR3 bases are TGTGCCAGCAGTTTAGGGGCGGGTTCTCGAAACACCATATATTTT.

This clonotype came up a few times. This chain uses TRBV7-6 with TRBJ2-1; 9 bases match TRBD2. Germline CDR1 and CDR2: SGHVS and FNYEAQ. V shed 1 base, J shed 5 bases, and the junction held 3 bases outside the gene matches. This CDR3 region has 15 residues. The CDR3 protein is CASSLGLAANNEQFF. The CDR3 DNA is TGTGCCAGCAGCTTAGGACTAGCGGCAAACAATGAGCAGTTCTTC.

The CDR3 nucleotides read TGTGCCAGCAGCCAATACATATCCTATGGCTACACCTTC. It yields the protein CASSQYISYGYTF. The J gene is TRBJ1-2, the V gene TRBV14; the D is unclear. Germline assignment: CDR1 SGHDN and CDR2 FVKESK. V was trimmed by 2 bases and J by 4 bases, leaving 8 bases between them. The CDR3 is made up of 13 amino acids.

This clonotype turned up a few times. The chain links TRBV25-1 to TRBJ2-3; the D gene is possibly TRBD2 (6 bases). This CDR3 is 16 amino acids long. V was pared by 3 bases and J by 0 bases, with 13 bases between. Germline CDR1 reads MGHDK; CDR2 reads SYGVNS. Here the CDR3 reads CASSEEGRGSTDTQYF. CDR3 nucleotides: TGTGCCAGCAGTGAGGAGGGGCGGGGAAGCACAGATACGCAGTATTTT.

Only a few counts were recorded for this clonotype. The CDR3, as DNA: TGTGCCAGCAGCGCCTCGGACTATTCCTCTGGGGCCAACGTCCTGACTTTC. This sequence encodes CASSASDYSSGANVLTF. V usage is TRBV11-3 and J usage is TRBJ2-6, with D perhaps TRBD2 (6 bases). The germline V gene has CDR1 SGHNT and CDR2 YENEEA. With 5 bases removed from V and 0 bases from J, the gap between germline ends came to 14 bases. The CDR3 covers 17 residues.

The V call is TRBV20-1, the J call TRBJ1-4; the D gene is possibly TRBD1 (6 bases). Germline V gene data show CDR1 as DFQATT and CDR2 as SNEGSKA (reference sequence). V lost 1 base and J 1 base, leaving 13 bases between the germline ends. The CDR3 length is 16 residues. The CDR3 DNA sequence: TGCAGTGCTAGAGCCGGGGGGCGATTAACTAATGAAAAACTGTTTTTT. It specifies CSARAGGRLTNEKLFF.

The J gene is TRBJ2-1, the V gene TRBV7-2; D might be TRBD2 (6 bases). V was cut by 5 bases and J by 8 bases, with 13 bases left in between. Germline V CDR1 and CDR2: SGHTA, FQGNSA. The CDR3 runs to 13 residues. The CDR3 region has the DNA TGTGCCAGCAGCCTTAAGTGGGGGGATGAGCAGTTCTTC. The encoded protein is CASSLKWGDEQFF.

This clonotype was picked up a small number of times. The V call is TRBV12-3 or TRBV12-4, the J call TRBJ1-1, with 7 nucleotides matching TRBD1. The V segment lost 3 bases and the J segment 3 bases; nucleotides outside the gene matches: 4. The CDR3 contains 14 residues. The CDR3 loop reads CASSFSRGDTEAFF. CDR3 DNA: TGTGCCAGCAGTTTCTCCAGGGGGGACACTGAAGCTTTCTTT.

The chain links TRBV15 to TRBJ2-1, with 13 bases matching TRBD2. The CDR3 sequence is 15 residues long. Germline values: CDR1 LNHNV, CDR2 YYDKDF (reference sequence). V trimming: 1 base; J trimming: 8 bases; junction bases outside the gene matches: 2. CDR3 protein: CATSRVLAGGDEQFF. CDR3 nucleotides: TGTGCCACCAGCAGAGTACTAGCGGGAGGGGATGAGCAGTTCTTC.

The chain is built from TRBV28 and TRBJ1-4; D is unclear. This CDR3 contains 15 residues. CDR1 MDHEN and CDR2 SYDVKM come from the germline V gene. V lost 3 bases, J lost 5 bases, and 13 bases lay in between. DNA for the CDR3: TGTGCCAGCAGTTTTCCGGGGAGGCCAAATGAAAAACTGTTTTTT. Protein product: CASSFPGRPNEKLFF.

The chain links TRBV7-6 to TRBJ2-5; the D gene could be TRBD1 or TRBD2 (6 bases each). Trimming removed 3 bases from V and 2 bases from J, with 16 bases in between. Germline loops: CDR1 SGHVS, CDR2 FNYEAQ. The CDR3 runs 16 residues. CDR3 coding DNA: TGTGCCAGCAGCTTGGAGGGGGGCAGAAGGCAAGAGACCCAGTACTTC. It translates to CASSLEGGRRQETQYF.

The table lists this clonotype with a few counts. V is TRBV29-1 and J is TRBJ2-5; no clear D. V was pared by 2 bases and J by 6 bases, with 4 bases between. Germline-derived CDR1 and CDR2 are SQVTM and ANQGSEA. CDR3 length: 10 amino acids. CDR3 coding DNA: TGCAGCGTTGAATGGCAGACCCAGTACTTC. Translation gives CSVEWQTQYF.

The chain uses TRBV18 and TRBJ1-6; D is perhaps TRBD1 (6 bases). Germline V gene sequence: CDR1 KGHSH, CDR2 LQKENI. Trimming removed 3 bases from V and 6 bases from J, with 9 bases in between. This CDR3 is built from 14 residues. The CDR3 sequence: CASSPNRANSPLHF. As DNA, the CDR3 is TGTGCCAGCTCACCGAACAGGGCTAATTCACCCCTCCACTTT.

This sequence joins TRBV27 and TRBJ1-1, with D possibly TRBD1 on 6 matching bases. V shed 11 bases and J shed 1 base, with 23 bases lying between them. Germline CDR1 is MNHEY and CDR2 is SMNVEV (reference sequence). CDR3 size: 16 residues. The chain's CDR3 is CAGCSGVKGRNTEAFF. As DNA, the CDR3 is TGTGCCGGCTGCTCAGGGGTAAAAGGGAGGAACACTGAAGCTTTCTTT.

This clonotype was found a few times. This rearrangement joins TRBV11-2 to TRBJ1-5; D is unclear. CDR3 length equals 12 residues. V was clipped by 4 bases and J by 5 bases, with 6 bases between them. The V gene's germline CDR1 is SGHAT and CDR2 FQNNGV. CDR3 in DNA: TGTGCCAGCAGCTCACAAGATCAGCCCCAGCATTTT. Amino acids: CASSSQDQPQHF.

The DNA of the CDR3 is TGTGCCATCAGTGAGTCGATAGCGTCCCCCTACAATGAGCAGTTCTTC. This codes for CAISESIASPYNEQFF. V usage is TRBV10-3 and J usage is TRBJ2-1; D perhaps matches TRBD2 (5 bases). The CDR3 is 16 residues long. Germline loops: CDR1 ENHRY, CDR2 SYGVKD. Trimming removed 0 bases at V and 2 bases at J, with 11 bases between.

This clonotype was counted between two and nine times. The chain combines TRBV5-4 with TRBJ2-1; 10 bases are a match to TRBD2. From germline, CDR1 is SGHNT and CDR2 YYREEE (reference sequence). Trimming removed 2 bases from V and 7 bases from J; junction bases left unmatched: 6. This CDR3 region has 15 residues. The CDR3 here is CASSFASGRGNEQFF. CDR3 coding DNA: TGTGCCAGCAGCTTCGCAAGCGGGAGGGGAAATGAGCAGTTCTTC.

The chain joins TRBV6-2 or TRBV6-3 to TRBJ2-3; 10 bases align to TRBD1. V lost 5 bases, J lost 2 bases, and 10 bases stayed unmatched. Germline loops: CDR1 MNHEY, CDR2 SVGEGT. The CDR3 is 17 residues long. The CDR3 DNA reads as TGTGCCAGCAGTGTCCCGGGACAGGGGTCCGACACAGATACGCAGTATTTT. Protein: CASSVPGQGSDTDTQYF.

This clonotype has more than one count but fewer than ten. The V and J genes are TRBV10-3 and TRBJ1-5; 8 bases line up with TRBD1. The trim removed 6 bases at V and 3 bases at J, leaving 1 base unmatched. Germline V gene sequence: CDR1 ENHRY, CDR2 SYGVKD. This CDR3 spans 13 amino acids. CDR3 sequence (DNA): TGTGCCATCAGGGACAGGGACAATCAGCCCCAGCATTTT. Amino acids: CAIRDRDNQPQHF.

Ten or more counts support this clonotype. V is TRBV6-2 or TRBV6-3 and J is TRBJ2-1, with TRBD2 matching over 8 bases. CDR3 size: 17 residues. The V gene end was trimmed by 7 bases and the J gene end by 9 bases; junction bases not matched to a gene: 20. Germline CDR1 is MNHEY and CDR2 is SVGEGT. The CDR3 loop reads CASTSPTRREEMGEQFF. In DNA form, the CDR3 reads TGTGCCAGCACCTCTCCCACGCGGCGGGAGGAGATGGGTGAGCAGTTCTTC.

The chain employs TRBV11-2 and TRBJ2-7, with 13 bases fitting TRBD2. The ends lost 5 bases at V and 5 bases at J; junction bases unmatched: 6. The CDR3 spans 15 residues. Germline assignment: CDR1 SGHAT and CDR2 FQNNGV. CDR3 DNA sequence: TGTGCCAGCAGCCCACTAGCGGGAGGGGGAAACGAGCAGTACTTC. The encoded protein is CASSPLAGGGNEQYF.

The chain carries TRBV27 and TRBJ1-5, with D unclear. Germline assignment: CDR1 MNHEY and CDR2 SMNVEV (reference sequence). V dropped 2 bases and J dropped 3 bases, with 11 bases sitting between them. CDR3 length equals 15 residues. The chain's CDR3 is CASSLRTADNQPQHF. The CDR3, as DNA: TGTGCCAGCAGTTTACGAACAGCCGACAATCAGCCCCAGCATTTT.

This clonotype was detected ten times or more. This rearrangement joins TRBV7-2 to TRBJ2-3; D unclear. Germline V lookup: CDR1 SGHTA, CDR2 FQGNSA. CDR3 length: 13 amino acids. V dropped 5 bases and J dropped 6 bases, with 12 bases sitting between them. The CDR3 bases are TGTGCCAGCAGCCCTAGGACCACCGATACGCAGTATTTT. It translates to CASSPRTTDTQYF.

Remarks on this clonotype: One end of the junction does not line up with germline, which may come from a read error. This chain uses TRBV4-1 with TRBJ2-2; D is possibly TRBD2 (5 bases). The CDR3 is 15 amino acids. Germline V gene sequence: CDR1 MGHRA, CDR2 YSYEKL. This CDR3 reads CASSQGSRLTGELFF. CDR3 nucleotide sequence: TGCGCCAGCAGCCAAGGGTCAAGACTCACCGGGGAGTTGTTTTTT.

The chain links TRBV29-1 to TRBJ2-3; 8 bases agree with TRBD2. Germline-derived CDR1 and CDR2 are SQVTM and ANQGSEA. The junction had 11 bases not matched to a gene; V was cut back by 6 bases and J by 6 bases. The CDR3 length is 14 residues. This CDR3 is CSVSGGAGADTQYF. The CDR3 DNA reads as TGCAGCGTCTCCGGGGGAGCGGGAGCGGATACGCAGTATTTT.

This clonotype was recorded only once. V is TRBV5-3 and J is TRBJ2-7; no reliable D call. TRBV5-3 is an open reading frame whose function is uncertain. The V end lost 8 bases, the J end lost 2 bases, and 17 bases lay between the germline ends. The CDR3 extends over 14 amino acids. Here the CDR3 reads CASSRPRQTYEQYF. The CDR3 bases are TGTGCCAGCAGCCGGCCCAGGCAAACCTACGAGCAGTACTTC.